These T cell receptor beta chains were read from a single sample in a study of CD8+CD57+ T cells in acquired aplastic anemia. MiXCR, applied by TCRdb to the reads, yields one record per CDR3 protein. The sample comprises nearly 60,000 distinct CDR3 sequences, around 60% of which are singletons, and around 15% rests with the top ten. The sample comprised sorted CD4+, CD8+, or CD8+CD57+ T cells (not recorded which) from PBMCs. Every receptor here comes from a human donor with aplastic anemia. CDR3s include the opening cysteine and the closing phenylalanine or tryptophan. A D gene is named only where the DNA matches it firmly. Size tells how often a clone was seen (once, few, many) or the class of an expanded clone, and some rows leave it out.

d_gene,j_gene,v_gene,abundance,CDR3nt,CDR3aa
.,TRBJ2-7,TRBV5-4,.,TGTGCCAGCAGCTTGCAGGGTGCGTCCTACGAGCAGTACTTC,CASSLQGASYEQYF
TRBD1,TRBJ2-7,TRBV3-1,many,TGTGCCAGCAGCCCTCCCCCGGGACAGGCGCTGGAGCACTCCGGCTACGAGCAGTACTTC,CASSPPPGQALEHSGYEQYF
.,TRBJ1-2,TRBV6-4,few,TGTGCCAGCAGTGACTCGCGGGATGGGCACTATGGCTACACCTTC,CASSDSRDGHYGYTF
.,TRBJ2-5,TRBV7-6,.,TGTGCCAGCAGCTTAAATTCAGGGGCCCAAGAGACCCAGTACTTC,CASSLNSGAQETQYF
TRBD1,TRBJ1-6,TRBV5-6,.,TGTGCCAGCACTTGTGAGACAGGGGGCGGTTCACCCCTCCACTTT,CASTCETGGGSPLHF
.,TRBJ2-7,TRBV7-9,.,TGTGCCAGCAGCTTACAGGGCTACGAGCAGTACTTC,CASSLQGYEQYF
.,TRBJ2-7,TRBV15,.,TGTGCCACCAGCAGAGACCAGGGTCAATCCTACGAGCAGTACTTC,CATSRDQGQSYEQYF
.,TRBJ2-3,TRBV25-1,few,TGTGCCAGCAGTAGGGGACCCACAGATACGCAGTATTTT,CASSRGPTDTQYF
.,TRBJ1-1,TRBV20-1,many,TGCAGTGCTCTAGCGGGGGACACTGAAGCTTTCTTT,CSALAGDTEAFF
TRBD2,TRBJ2-1,TRBV29-1,.,TGCAGCGTACCCCGACTAGCAATCTCCTACAATGAGCAGTTCTTC,CSVPRLAISYNEQFF
.,TRBJ2-3,TRBV10-2,many,TGCGCCAGCAGTGACTCGCCCCTTGGATCCACAGATACGCAGTATTTT,CASSDSPLGSTDTQYF
.,TRBJ2-5,TRBV11-1,.,TGTGCCAGCAGCCCCGGGTATCAAGAGACCCAGTACTTC,CASSPGYQETQYF
.,TRBJ1-1,TRBV7-2,.,TGTGCCAGCAGCAAAACTCTGGGAACTGAAGCTTTCTTT,CASSKTLGTEAFF
TRBD1,TRBJ1-2,TRBV2,few,TGTGCCAGCAGTGAATGGCCCGGGACAGGCAACTATGGCTACACCTTC,CASSEWPGTGNYGYTF
TRBD1,TRBJ1-5,TRBV2,.,TGTGCCAGCAGGACAGACAGGGAGGGAAATCAGCCCCAGCATTTT,CASRTDREGNQPQHF
.,TRBJ1-2,TRBV19,.,TGTGCCAGTAGTATCCAGAGCTATGGCTACACCTTC,CASSIQSYGYTF
.,TRBJ1-3,TRBV10-3,.,TGTGCCATCAGCGGGTATGGCTCTGGAAACACCATATATTTT,CAISGYGSGNTIYF
TRBD1,TRBJ1-5,TRBV2,.,TGTGCCAGCAGTACCGGACAGGGAGGTCAGCCCCAGCATTTT,CASSTGQGGQPQHF
.,TRBJ2-7,TRBV15,.,TGTGCCACCAGCAGAGATGGAGGGGGCTCCGAGCAGTACTTC,CATSRDGGGSEQYF
.,TRBJ2-3,TRBV24-1,once,TGTGCTACCAGTGGAAACGAAAGGGTTGGACCAGATACGCAGTATTTT,CATSGNERVGPDTQYF
.,TRBJ2-7,TRBV5-1,.,TGCGCCAGCAGCTTGGCAAAAGGCTACGAGCAGTACTTC,CASSLAKGYEQYF
TRBD2,TRBJ2-3,TRBV7-8,medium-sized,TGTGCCAGCAGCTTGGTTGGCGGGGGGGTTAGCACAGATACGCAGTATTTT,CASSLVGGGVSTDTQYF
.,TRBJ2-2,TRBV19,many,TGTGCCAGTATTGGGTACTACAACACCGGGGAGCTGTTTTTT,CASIGYYNTGELFF
.,TRBJ2-7,TRBV7-9,.,TGTGCCAGCAGTATAACGGGACTGGGCCTTAGTGGGGGCTACGAGCAGTACTTC,CASSITGLGLSGGYEQYF
TRBD1,TRBJ1-5,TRBV7-9,many,TGTGCCAGCAGCCTAGGGGACAGGGTAGGGCCCCAGCATTTT,CASSLGDRVGPQHF
.,TRBJ1-5,TRBV5-5,many,TGTGCCAGCAGCTCCCGGGGGGTCTATAGCAATCAGCCCCAGCATTTT,CASSSRGVYSNQPQHF
TRBD1,TRBJ1-2,TRBV19,once,TGTGCCAGTAGTCCTAAGGGGGCGGGGGCTTATGGCTACACCTTC,CASSPKGAGAYGYTF
.,TRBJ1-5,TRBV25-1,medium-sized,TGTGCCAGCAGTGCCGACAAAGGGTTCAATCAGCCCCAGCATTTT,CASSADKGFNQPQHF
.,TRBJ1-2,TRBV7-2,many,TGTGCCAGCAGCTTAGGGCTAGGGACGGACGACTATGGCTACACCTTC,CASSLGLGTDDYGYTF
TRBD1,TRBJ1-1,TRBV2,.,TGTGCCAGCGATCCCCAGGGGGCGGTGAACACTGAAGCTTTCTTT,CASDPQGAVNTEAFF